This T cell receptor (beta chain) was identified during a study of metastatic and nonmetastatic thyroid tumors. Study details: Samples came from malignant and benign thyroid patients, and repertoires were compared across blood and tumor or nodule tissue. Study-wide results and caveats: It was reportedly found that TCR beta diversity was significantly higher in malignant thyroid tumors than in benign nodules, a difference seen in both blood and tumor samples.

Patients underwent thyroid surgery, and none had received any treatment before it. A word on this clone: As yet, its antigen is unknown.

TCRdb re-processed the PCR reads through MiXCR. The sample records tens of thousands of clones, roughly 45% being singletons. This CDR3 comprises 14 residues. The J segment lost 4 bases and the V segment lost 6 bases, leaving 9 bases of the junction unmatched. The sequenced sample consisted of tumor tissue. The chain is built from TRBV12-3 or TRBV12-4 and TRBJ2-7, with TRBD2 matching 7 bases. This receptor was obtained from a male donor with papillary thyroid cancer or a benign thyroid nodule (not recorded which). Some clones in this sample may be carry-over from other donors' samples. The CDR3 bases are TGTGCCAGCAGCTATATAGCGGGTCAATACGAGCAGTACTTC. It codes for CASSYIAGQYEQYF.